This TCR beta chain stems from a study of T cells in Graves' hyperthyroidism and ophthalmopathy (dated by TCRdb to about 2019). At the level of the whole study: Peripheral blood samples were taken at initial diagnosis, before any treatment was given. To identify TCR V-J signatures that set the groups apart, the researchers used a discovery cohort of more than 95 patients, made up of around 40 with Graves' ophthalmopathy and some 58 with stable Graves' hyperthyroidism. Prospective prediction of ophthalmopathy was tested in an independent validation cohort consisting of 18 to 20 hyperthyroidism patients and 15 or so patients who later progressed to ophthalmopathy. For training and testing, the 100 or so patients in the discovery cohort were randomly divided in a 7:3 ratio. In addition, the study compared T-cell repertoires in thyroid tissue and in blood from roughly 6 Graves' hyperthyroidism patients. Following sampling, methimazole starting at 30 mg daily was given to hyperthyroidism patients, and high-dose intravenous methylprednisolone was given to ophthalmopathy patients. According to the paper, TCR Vbeta CDR3 sequencing was carried out on over 130 peripheral blood samples, which came from fewer than 50 ophthalmopathy, around 74 hyperthyroidism and approximately 17 progressor patients.

This clonotype was detected many times. No antigen is known for it. Per-nucleotide qualities are absent, and no much larger clonotype sits a single base away. General conclusions and limits of the study: In validation, progression to ophthalmopathy was predicted by the model with more than 65% sensitivity and about 72% specificity, a median of approximately 6.5 months before onset. A 13 V-J signature model separated ophthalmopathy from stable hyperthyroidism, with around 88% sensitivity and about 81% specificity in cross-validation and 80%/75% in testing. Sample size was not statistically predetermined, and blinding of investigators to group allocation was not performed. Blood samples also contained most of the expanded thyroid clonotypes (frequency above 0.001), which suggests that blood repertoires may reflect thyroid immune responses.

The germline V gene yields MDHEN for CDR1 and SYDVKM for CDR2. From the cysteine up to the phenylalanine, the CDR3 has a length of 18 residues. The DNA shown is the 54-base CDR3, in frame from base 1. At the junction V is shortened by 4 bases and J by 1 base, with 22 bases in between. Ophthalmopathy patients had moderately to severely active disease, with a Clinical Activity Score of 3 or more, a NOSPECS grade of 4 or more, and a disease duration of less than 3 months. Patients with uncontrolled infections, other autoimmune diseases, pregnancy or lactation were excluded. Diagnoses were based on clinical symptoms, serum thyroxine and TRAb, thyroid ultrasound and orbital computed tomography. PBMCs were isolated from around 10 ml of fresh peripheral blood by Ficoll-Paque density gradient centrifugation. Trizol reagent was used to extract total RNA, and RNA quality was then checked on an Agilent 2100 Bioanalyzer.

The TCR beta CDR3 regions were amplified from the RNA transcripts. For the first round of RT-PCR on the TCR CDR3, the HTBI primer set was used together with the Qiagen OneStep RT-PCR kit. Libraries were constructed in a second round of multiplex PCR, after which size selection and purification were performed. Sequencing of the libraries was done on an Illumina HiSeq2000 using paired-end 100 bp reads. The study's own analysis went as follows. Raw data were processed with SOAPnuke, discarding reads with adapters, uncalled bases, mean Phred below 15, or no exact constant-primer or identifier match. High-quality paired reads were merged with COPE v1.2.5, and unique nucleotide sequences were defined as clonotypes. MiTCR v1.1 was used to align clonotypes to the IMGT TRBV, TRBD and TRBJ reference segments. The analysis was restricted to V-J combinations with a frequency above 0.0001, which together covered around 99% of the repertoires. A TCS score was defined as the ratio between F50 (clonal expansion) and ExV (chaos), using BLOSUM62-based TCRdist between CDR3 peptides within each V-J. Welch's t-statistics and random forest reduced some 510 V-J features to 13, which were used in a naive Bayes classifier (R e1071). TCRdb trimmed public reads at Q25 via fastp, called clones via MiXCR and kept in-frame beta chains. For every CDR3 protein sequence, its rows merge into one entry that carries the most common genes and DNA. The V and J calls were determined by TCRdb, not by the authors. In this sample the table shows fewer than 250,000 distinct CDR3 sequences, around 24% of which occur a single time. Around 40% of the sample is in the top ten clones.

The sequenced sample consisted of blood. The clonotype originates from a woman in her 40s with Graves' ophthalmopathy. The V gene is TRBV28 and the J gene is TRBJ2-5, with a tentative D gene TRBD2 over 5 matching bases. In nucleotides, the sequence is TGTGCCAGCAGTTCCTACGATCTCTTTACGGGGTCCCAAGAGACCCAGTACTTC. It translates as CASSSYDLFTGSQETQYF.